This is a list of T cell receptor beta chains from one sample in a study of high-grade serous ovarian cancer treatment subgroups. This table comes from immunoSEQ multiplex PCR, and its TCRdb copy is limited to in-frame clones, with some not included. The sample lists some 7,700 clones, around 78% occurring once. The sequenced sample was tumor tissue. All receptors derive from a human donor with high-grade serous ovarian cancer. Each CDR3 is given with its conserved first and last residue. Each record gives: D gene, J gene, V gene, clone size, CDR3 protein, CDR3 DNA. D genes are given only for firm matches. The size field is filled for only some rows; it gives once, few, many or a size class.

D: TRBD1; J: TRBJ2-7; V: TRBV2; size: .; CDR3: CASRQTGTGGDEQYF; DNA: TGTGCCAGCAGACAAACCGGGACAGGGGGCGACGAGCAGTACTTC
D: .; J: TRBJ2-2; V: TRBV10-1; size: .; CDR3: CASSESPDRELFF; DNA: TGCGCCAGCAGTGAGTCGCCGGACCGGGAGCTGTTTTTT
D: .; J: TRBJ1-2; V: TRBV5-6; size: .; CDR3: CASSSSGTGSKVGGYGYTF; DNA: TGTGCCAGCAGCTCAAGCGGTACGGGATCGAAGGTGGGGGGATATGGCTACACCTTC
D: .; J: TRBJ1-5; V: TRBV6-6; size: .; CDR3: CASSWAYNQPQHF; DNA: TGTGCCAGCAGTTGGGCCTACAATCAGCCCCAGCATTTT
D: TRBD1; J: TRBJ1-2; V: TRBV28; size: .; CDR3: CASSPSPWTGAPRRYGYTF; DNA: TGTGCCAGCAGTCCCTCCCCCTGGACAGGGGCCCCCCGACGCTATGGCTACACCTTC
D: .; J: TRBJ2-1; V: TRBV5-6; size: .; CDR3: CASSFATTSEQFF; DNA: TGTGCCAGCAGCTTCGCCACAACATCCGAGCAGTTCTTC
D: .; J: TRBJ2-7; V: TRBV5-1; size: .; CDR3: CASSLVVGSGSSSYEQYF; DNA: TGCGCCAGCAGCTTGGTTGTCGGGAGTGGGTCAAGCTCCTACGAGCAGTACTTC
D: .; J: TRBJ2-1; V: TRBV21-1; size: few; CDR3: CASSGTGSAFF; DNA: TGTGCCAGCAGCGGGACAGGTTCGGCGTTCTTC
D: .; J: TRBJ2-2; V: TRBV7-9; size: few; CDR3: CASSSAPGTGELFF; DNA: TGTGCCAGCAGCTCAGCTCCCGGCACCGGGGAGCTGTTTTTT
D: .; J: TRBJ2-3; V: TRBV19; size: .; CDR3: CASSIGGDGTDTQYF; DNA: TGTGCCAGTAGTATAGGAGGGGACGGCACAGATACGCAGTATTTT
D: .; J: TRBJ1-1; V: TRBV4-1; size: .; CDR3: CASSVPGRTEAFF; DNA: TGCGCCAGCAGCGTTCCGGGGCGCACTGAAGCTTTCTTT
D: .; J: TRBJ2-6; V: TRBV6-1; size: once; CDR3: CASRGSGANVLTF; DNA: TGTGCCAGCAGGGGCTCTGGGGCCAACGTCCTGACTTTC
D: .; J: TRBJ1-1; V: TRBV21-1; size: .; CDR3: CASSKGGGLGTEAFF; DNA: TGTGCCAGCAGCAAAGGGGGGGGGCTCGGAACTGAAGCTTTCTTT
D: .; J: TRBJ1-4; V: TRBV11-2; size: .; CDR3: CASSAYGIEKLFF; DNA: TGTGCCAGCAGCGCCTACGGGATTGAAAAACTGTTTTTT
D: .; J: TRBJ1-2; V: TRBV30; size: .; CDR3: CAWSATPHYGYTF; DNA: TGTGCCTGGAGTGCCACACCACACTATGGCTACACCTTC
D: .; J: TRBJ1-1; V: TRBV9; size: few; CDR3: CASSVGPGPNTEAFF; DNA: TGTGCCAGCAGCGTAGGTCCCGGGCCGAACACTGAAGCTTTCTTT
D: .; J: TRBJ1-1; V: TRBV14; size: .; CDR3: CASSLGQGRNTEAFF; DNA: TGTGCCAGCAGTCTGGGCCAAGGACGGAACACTGAAGCTTTCTTT
D: .; J: TRBJ2-7; V: TRBV5-4; size: .; CDR3: CASTPGGVGEQYF; DNA: TGTGCCAGCACTCCTGGAGGGGTCGGCGAGCAGTACTTC
D: .; J: TRBJ2-1; V: TRBV21-1; size: .; CDR3: CASSNPLWPAGGEQFF; DNA: TGTGCCAGCAGCAACCCCCTGTGGCCCGCCGGGGGTGAGCAGTTCTTC
D: TRBD2; J: TRBJ2-7; V: TRBV7-2; size: .; CDR3: CASSLASGTSGSFDEQYF; DNA: TGTGCCAGCAGCTTAGCCTCCGGGACTAGCGGGAGTTTCGACGAGCAGTACTTC
D: TRBD1; J: TRBJ2-2; V: TRBV7-8; size: .; CDR3: CASSLTGTVNTGELFF; DNA: TGTGCCAGCAGCTTAACCGGGACAGTTAACACCGGGGAGCTGTTTTTT
D: .; J: TRBJ2-7; V: TRBV2; size: few; CDR3: CASSAQSYEQYF; DNA: TGTGCCAGCAGTGCCCAATCCTACGAGCAGTACTTC
D: .; J: TRBJ2-3; V: TRBV28; size: once; CDR3: CASTPLTGTSSTDTQYF; DNA: TGTGCCAGCACCCCTTTGACTGGGACGTCTAGCACAGATACGCAGTATTTT
D: .; J: TRBJ1-5; V: TRBV10-3; size: .; CDR3: CAISESMGQGGQPQHF; DNA: TGTGCCATCAGTGAGTCGATGGGGCAGGGAGGTCAGCCCCAGCATTTT
D: .; J: TRBJ2-1; V: TRBV15; size: .; CDR3: CATSRDWGDNEQFF; DNA: TGTGCCACCAGCAGAGATTGGGGAGACAATGAGCAGTTCTTC
D: TRBD2; J: TRBJ2-3; V: TRBV11-2; size: once; CDR3: CASSIRTSGGLGTQYF; DNA: TGTGCCAGCAGCATACGGACTAGCGGGGGGTTGGGTACGCAGTATTTT
D: .; J: TRBJ2-5; V: TRBV5-1; size: .; CDR3: CASSSQETQYF; DNA: TGCGCCAGCAGCTCCCAAGAGACCCAGTACTTC
D: TRBD1; J: TRBJ2-6; V: TRBV19; size: .; CDR3: CASSPRTGDPSGANVLTF; DNA: TGTGCCAGTAGTCCCCGGACAGGGGACCCCTCTGGGGCCAACGTCCTGACTTTC
D: .; J: TRBJ1-1; V: TRBV28; size: .; CDR3: CASSPPKQGFRTEAFF; DNA: TGTGCCAGCAGCCCCCCCAAACAGGGATTCCGGACTGAAGCTTTCTTT
D: .; J: TRBJ2-3; V: TRBV7-2; size: .; CDR3: CASSLGRGGDTQYF; DNA: TGTGCCAGCAGCTTAGGCAGGGGTGGAGATACGCAGTATTTT
D: TRBD2; J: TRBJ2-1; V: TRBV2; size: .; CDR3: CASSATSGLYNEQFF; DNA: TGTGCCAGCAGCGCGACTAGCGGACTCTACAATGAGCAGTTCTTC
D: .; J: TRBJ2-7; V: TRBV6-1; size: .; CDR3: CASRGTAPYEQYF; DNA: TGTGCCAGCAGGGGAACAGCGCCCTACGAGCAGTACTTC
D: TRBD1; J: TRBJ2-7; V: TRBV18; size: .; CDR3: CASSPIRTGGNEQYF; DNA: TGTGCCAGCTCACCAATCCGGACAGGTGGTAACGAGCAGTACTTC
D: TRBD1; J: TRBJ1-3; V: TRBV10-3; size: .; CDR3: CAIRTGAFSGNTIYF; DNA: TGTGCCATCAGGACAGGGGCTTTCTCTGGAAACACCATATATTTT
D: .; J: TRBJ2-7; V: TRBV4-1; size: .; CDR3: CASSRNRVTYEQYF; DNA: TGCGCCAGCAGCCGGAACAGGGTTACCTACGAGCAGTACTTC
D: .; J: TRBJ2-2; V: TRBV28; size: .; CDR3: CASSSGGTGELFF; DNA: TGTGCCAGCAGTTCTGGAGGGACCGGGGAGCTGTTTTTT
D: .; J: TRBJ1-6; V: TRBV5-1; size: .; CDR3: CASSFSQGNSPLHF; DNA: TGCGCCAGCAGCTTCAGCCAGGGTAATTCACCCCTCCACTTT
D: .; J: TRBJ2-2; V: TRBV7-7; size: .; CDR3: CASSLDPPTANTGELFF; DNA: TGTGCCAGCAGCTTAGACCCCCCAACAGCGAACACCGGGGAGCTGTTTTTT
D: TRBD1; J: TRBJ2-7; V: TRBV7-9; size: few; CDR3: CASSPTLGQGNFYEQYF; DNA: TGTGCCAGCAGTCCGACTCTGGGACAGGGGAATTTTTACGAGCAGTACTTC